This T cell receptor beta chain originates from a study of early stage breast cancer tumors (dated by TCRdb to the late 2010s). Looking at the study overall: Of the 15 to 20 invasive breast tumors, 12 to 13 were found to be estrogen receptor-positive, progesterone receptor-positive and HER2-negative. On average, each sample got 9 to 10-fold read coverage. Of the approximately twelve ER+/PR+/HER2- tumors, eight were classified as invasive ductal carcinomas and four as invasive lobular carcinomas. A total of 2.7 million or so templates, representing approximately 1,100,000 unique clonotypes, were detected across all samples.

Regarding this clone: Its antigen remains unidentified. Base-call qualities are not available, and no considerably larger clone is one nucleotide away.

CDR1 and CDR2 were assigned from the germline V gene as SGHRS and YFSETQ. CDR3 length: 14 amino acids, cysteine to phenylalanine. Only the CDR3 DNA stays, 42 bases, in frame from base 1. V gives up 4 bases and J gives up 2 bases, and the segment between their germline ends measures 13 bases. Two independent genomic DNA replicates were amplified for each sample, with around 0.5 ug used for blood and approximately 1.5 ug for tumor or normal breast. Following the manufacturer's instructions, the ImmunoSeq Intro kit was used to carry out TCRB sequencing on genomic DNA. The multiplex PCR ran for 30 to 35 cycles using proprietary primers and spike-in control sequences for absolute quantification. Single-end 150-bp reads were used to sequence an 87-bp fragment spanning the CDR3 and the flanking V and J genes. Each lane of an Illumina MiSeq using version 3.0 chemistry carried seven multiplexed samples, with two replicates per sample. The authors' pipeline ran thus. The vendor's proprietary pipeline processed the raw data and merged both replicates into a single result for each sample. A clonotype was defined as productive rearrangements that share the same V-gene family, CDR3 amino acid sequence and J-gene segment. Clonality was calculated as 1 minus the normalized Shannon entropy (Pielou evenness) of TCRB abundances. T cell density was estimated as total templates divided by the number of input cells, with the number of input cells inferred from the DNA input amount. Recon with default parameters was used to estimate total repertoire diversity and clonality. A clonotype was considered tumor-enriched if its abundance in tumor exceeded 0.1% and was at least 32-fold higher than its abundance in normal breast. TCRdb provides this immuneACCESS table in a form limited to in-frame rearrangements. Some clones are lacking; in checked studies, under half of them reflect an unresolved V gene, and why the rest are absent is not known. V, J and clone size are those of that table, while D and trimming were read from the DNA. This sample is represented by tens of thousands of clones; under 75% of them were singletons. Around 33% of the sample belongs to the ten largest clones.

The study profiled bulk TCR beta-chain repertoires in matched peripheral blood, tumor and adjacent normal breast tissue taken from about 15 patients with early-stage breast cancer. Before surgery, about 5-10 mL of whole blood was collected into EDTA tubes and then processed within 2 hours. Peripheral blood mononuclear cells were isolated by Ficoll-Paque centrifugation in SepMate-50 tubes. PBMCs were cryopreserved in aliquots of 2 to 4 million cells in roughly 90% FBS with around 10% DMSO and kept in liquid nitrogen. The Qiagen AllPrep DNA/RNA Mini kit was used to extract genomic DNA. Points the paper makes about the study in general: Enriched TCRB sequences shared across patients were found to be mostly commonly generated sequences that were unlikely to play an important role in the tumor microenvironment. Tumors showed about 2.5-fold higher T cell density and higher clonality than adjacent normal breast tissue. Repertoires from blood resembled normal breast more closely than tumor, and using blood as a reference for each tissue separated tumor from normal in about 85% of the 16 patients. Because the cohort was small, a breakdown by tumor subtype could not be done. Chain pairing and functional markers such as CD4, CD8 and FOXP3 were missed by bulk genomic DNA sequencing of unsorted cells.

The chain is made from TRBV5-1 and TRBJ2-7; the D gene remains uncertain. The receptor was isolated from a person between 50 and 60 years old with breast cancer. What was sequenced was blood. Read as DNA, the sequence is TGCGCCAGCAGCCGTGGATCTGACCCCTACGAGCAGTACTTC. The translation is CASSRGSDPYEQYF.